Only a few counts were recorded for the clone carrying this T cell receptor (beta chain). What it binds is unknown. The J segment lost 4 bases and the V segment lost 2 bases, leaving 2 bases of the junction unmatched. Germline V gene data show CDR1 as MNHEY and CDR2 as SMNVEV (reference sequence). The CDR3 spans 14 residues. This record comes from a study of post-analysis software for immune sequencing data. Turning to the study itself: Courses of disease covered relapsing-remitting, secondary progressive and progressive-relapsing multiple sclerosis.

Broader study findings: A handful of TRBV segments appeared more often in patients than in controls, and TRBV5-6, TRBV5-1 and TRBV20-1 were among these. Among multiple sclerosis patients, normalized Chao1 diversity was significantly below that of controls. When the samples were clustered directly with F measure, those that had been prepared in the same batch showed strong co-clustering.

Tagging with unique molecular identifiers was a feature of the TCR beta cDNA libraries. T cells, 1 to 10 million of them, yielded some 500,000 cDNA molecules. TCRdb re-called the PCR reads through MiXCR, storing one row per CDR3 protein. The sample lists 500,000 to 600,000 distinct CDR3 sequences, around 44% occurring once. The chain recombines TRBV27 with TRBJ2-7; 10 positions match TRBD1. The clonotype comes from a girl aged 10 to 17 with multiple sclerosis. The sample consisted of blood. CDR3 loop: CASSLKDRGYEQYF. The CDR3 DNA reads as TGTGCCAGCAGTTTAAAGGACAGGGGGTACGAGCAGTACTTC.